One and the same sample provided the 7 T cell receptor beta chains below, sequenced in a study of cytomegalovirus exposure and HLA in healthy donors. 60 Vbeta and 13 Jbeta primers were used in PCR. The repertoire was sequenced with immunoSEQ multiplex PCR; TCRdb's copy has only in-frame clones and lacks some. The sample gives around 230,000 clones, about 80% of which show up once; about 6.1% is in the top ten. The sample was PBMCs. The origin of the receptors is a middle-aged man in good health and CMV-seropositive.

CDR3 sequence: CASSLGWGSTSDQETQYF. As DNA, the CDR3 is TGTGCCAGCAGCTTAGGCTGGGGCAGTACTAGCGACCAAGAGACCCAGTACTTC. The chain employs TRBV7-9 and TRBJ2-5, with TRBD2 matching over 7 bases. J was trimmed by 0 bases and V by 1 base; bases with no gene match: 11. This CDR3 is built from 18 residues. Germline lookup yields CDR1 SEHNR and CDR2 FQNEAQ (reference sequence).

The V gene is TRBV19, the J gene TRBJ1-5, with D uncertain. CDR3 length: 18 amino acids. Trimming removed 0 bases from V and 0 bases from J, with 15 bases in between. CDR1 is LNHDA and CDR2 is SQIVND in the germline V gene (reference sequence). CDR3 in amino acids: CASSIDVDTSISNQPQHF. DNA for the CDR3: TGTGCCAGTAGTATAGACGTAGACACTTCAATTAGCAATCAGCCCCAGCATTTT.

The V call is TRBV15, the J call TRBJ2-7; possibly TRBD1 for D (5 bases). The CDR3 spans 16 residues. V was trimmed by 0 bases and J by 0 bases, leaving 12 bases between them. In germline, CDR1 is LNHNV, CDR2 YYDKDF (reference sequence). CDR3 in amino acids: CATSRDQATASYEQYF. DNA of the CDR3: TGTGCCACCAGCAGAGATCAGGCGACAGCCTCCTACGAGCAGTACTTC.

This sequence joins TRBV19 and TRBJ1-5, with TRBD1 matching over 8 bases. The CDR3 has 15 residues. J gave up 1 base and V 1 base, and 0 bases lay outside the gene matches. The germline CDR1 and CDR2 sequences are LNHDA and SQIVND (reference sequence). This CDR3 is CASSIGQGSNQPQHF. The DNA for the CDR3 is TGTGCCAGTAGTATAGGACAGGGGAGCAATCAGCCCCAGCATTTT.

J is TRBJ2-1 and V is TRBV9; 11 positions agree with TRBD2. This CDR3 is built from 15 residues. Germline loops: CDR1 SGDLS, CDR2 YYNGEE. Losses at the gene ends were 4 bases for V and 5 bases for J; bases not matched to a gene: 5. CDR3 sequence: CASSLTSGSNNEQFF. CDR3 nucleotide sequence: TGTGCCAGCAGCCTCACTAGCGGGAGCAACAATGAGCAGTTCTTC.

The V call is TRBV19, the J call TRBJ1-1; D possibly corresponds to TRBD1 (6 bases). The CDR3 contains 18 residues. Trimming removed 8 bases at V and 0 bases at J, with 25 bases between. The V gene's germline CDR1 is LNHDA and CDR2 SQIVND (reference sequence). As DNA, the CDR3 is TGTGCCAGTCTAAAGGCAACAGGGTACCGGATCATGAACACTGAAGCTTTCTTT. This gives the protein CASLKATGYRIMNTEAFF.

This clone was seen a single time. The J gene is TRBJ1-2, the V gene TRBV30; 8 bases agree with TRBD1. The CDR3 runs 14 residues. Trimming at V came to 3 bases and at J to 5 bases, leaving 8 bases not matched to a gene. Germline CDR1 is GTSNPN and CDR2 is SVGIG (reference sequence). CDR3 in DNA: TGTGCCTGGAGGGGGACAGGAAGCGGGTATGGCTACACCTTC. The encoded protein is CAWRGTGSGYGYTF. Using reference TRBV30 and TRBJ1-2 for the parts outside the CDR3, the full variable domain is SQTIHQWPATLVQPVGSPLSLECTVEGTSNPNLYWYRQAAGRGLQLLFYSVGIGQISSEVPQNLSASRPQDRQFILSSKKLLLSDSGFYLCAWRGTGSGYGYTFGSGTRLTVV.